Below are 27 T cell receptor beta chains sequenced from a single sample in a study of blood T cell repertoires in COVID-19. Assay: immunoSEQ multiplex PCR; the TCRdb copy retains only in-frame clones and omits some. The profile shows 45,000 to 65,000 clones, around 81% of them singletons. The sample consisted of peripheral blood. The source is an elderly woman with COVID-19, enrolled during active disease.

This sequence joins TRBV18 and TRBJ1-1, with D possibly matching TRBD1 (5 bases). The CDR3 covers 16 residues. CDR1 KGHSH and CDR2 LQKENI come from the germline V gene. Trimming pared 8 bases from V and 5 bases from J, leaving 24 bases between. CDR3 DNA sequence: TGTGCCAGCCAGCCGGCGACAGCCCCTGGGAGGACTGAAGCTTTCTTT. Protein sequence: CASQPATAPGRTEAFF.

This clone was seen a few times. The chain employs TRBV7-9 and TRBJ2-5, with 8 bases that match TRBD2. Germline CDR1 reads SEHNR; CDR2 reads FQNEAQ (reference sequence). CDR3 length: 16 amino acids. Trimming cost V 5 bases and J 7 bases; bases outside gene matches: 15. The CDR3 nucleotides read TGTGCCAGCAGCCCCTTCGAAATGAGCGGGAGAGTGACCCAGTACTTC. Translation gives CASSPFEMSGRVTQYF.

The chain combines TRBV19 with TRBJ2-7; 9 positions agree with TRBD1. The ends lost 6 bases at V and 6 bases at J; junction bases unmatched: 6. The CDR3 contains 13 residues. Looked up from germline, CDR1 is LNHDA and CDR2 is SQIVND (reference sequence). CDR3: CASSLGTGIEQYF. CDR3 nucleotides: TGTGCCAGTAGCCTGGGGACAGGGATCGAGCAGTACTTC.

The chain recombines TRBV7-9 with TRBJ2-1; D unclear. This CDR3 has 11 amino acids. CDR1 and CDR2 (germline): SEHNR, FQNEAQ (reference sequence). The V end lost 5 bases, the J end lost 8 bases, and 7 bases lay between the germline ends. CDR3 sequence: CASSNSYEQFF. In DNA form, the CDR3 reads TGTGCCAGCAGCAATAGCTATGAGCAGTTCTTC.

The rearrangement joins TRBV7-9 to TRBJ2-3; maybe TRBD1 (6 bases). Looked up from germline, CDR1 is SEHNR and CDR2 is FQNEAQ (reference sequence). V gave up 4 bases and J gave up 2 bases, with 16 bases separating them. The CDR3 is made up of 16 amino acids. CDR3 loop: CASSSRQDRTTDTQYF. The DNA of the CDR3 is TGTGCCAGCAGCTCCCGACAGGACCGAACCACAGATACGCAGTATTTT.

This chain connects TRBV7-2 to TRBJ1-2, with D possibly matching TRBD1 (5 bases). The CDR3 contains 13 residues. Deletions cut 1 base from V and 4 bases from J, with 7 bases between. The germline V gene encodes CDR1 SGHTA and CDR2 FQGNSA. The CDR3 spells CASSLVQGYGYTF. Here the CDR3 DNA reads TGTGCCAGCAGCTTAGTCCAGGGCTATGGCTACACCTTC.

This rearrangement joins TRBV7-9 to TRBJ1-1; a possible D gene is TRBD1 (6 bases). Trimming pared 5 bases from V and 6 bases from J, leaving 10 bases between. This CDR3 spans 12 amino acids. The germline CDR1 and CDR2 sequences are SEHNR and FQNEAQ (reference sequence). The CDR3 nucleotides are TGTGCCAGCAGCAACAGGGTCTCTGAAGCTTTCTTT. Its translation is CASSNRVSEAFF.

This clone showed up just a few times. The genes are TRBV7-9 and TRBJ2-3; 9 bases align to TRBD2. Trimming at V came to 0 bases and at J to 5 bases, leaving 3 bases not matched to a gene. Germline V gene sequence: CDR1 SEHNR, CDR2 FQNEAQ (reference sequence). The CDR3 length is 15 residues. The CDR3 bases are TGTGCCAGCAGCTTAGCTAGCGGGAGTGAAGATACGCAGTATTTT. This gives the protein CASSLASGSEDTQYF.

This sequence joins TRBV12-3 or TRBV12-4 and TRBJ1-6, with D unresolved. Trimming removed 5 bases at V and 10 bases at J, with 9 bases between. CDR3 length equals 12 residues. For the CDR3, the DNA is TGTGCCAGCAGTACCGGGAACTCACCCCTCCACTTT. Its protein product is CASSTGNSPLHF.

V usage is TRBV2 and J usage is TRBJ2-7; tentative D call: TRBD2 (6 bases). The V gene's germline CDR1 is SNHLY and CDR2 FYNNEI. V was trimmed by 6 bases and J by 2 bases, leaving 20 bases between them. The CDR3 has 16 residues. The CDR3 is CASSTLTGTGTYEQYF. CDR3 sequence (DNA): TGTGCCAGCAGCACTCTTACCGGGACTGGAACCTACGAGCAGTACTTC.

The CDR3 nucleotides are TGTGCCAGCAGTTTGAATTGGAGCAATGAGCAGTTCTTC. It specifies CASSLNWSNEQFF. This sequence joins TRBV12-3 or TRBV12-4 and TRBJ2-1; D not resolved. The CDR3 runs to 13 residues. Between the trimmed V and J ends, which lost 3 bases and 6 bases, there was a span of 9 bases.

This clone is termed large. The rearrangement uses TRBV24-1 and TRBJ2-2, with TRBD1 identical over 9 bases. Germline CDR1 and CDR2: KGHDR and SFDVKD. V lost 7 bases, J lost 7 bases, and 6 bases stayed unmatched. The CDR3 covers 14 residues. CDR3 residues: CATRAQGAGGELFF. CDR3 bases: TGTGCCACCAGGGCACAGGGGGCCGGCGGGGAGCTGTTTTTT.

As concerns this clone: At one of its ends the junction is not consistent with the germline gene, which may arise from a read error. This chain links TRBV24-1 with TRBJ2-7; D may be TRBD1 (6 bases). Germline V gives CDR1 KGHDR, CDR2 SFDVKD. This CDR3 spans 15 amino acids. The CDR3 spells CATRYGQFVSCEQYF. Here the CDR3 DNA reads TGTGCCACCAGATACGGACAGTTCGTATCCTGCGAGCAGTACTTC.

This chain links TRBV19 with TRBJ1-2; D gene uncertain. V dropped 6 bases and J dropped 2 bases, with 10 bases sitting between them. Germline V gene data show CDR1 as LNHDA and CDR2 as SQIVND (reference sequence). This CDR3 comprises 13 residues. Here the CDR3 DNA reads TGTGCCAGTAGACCGACGGGGAACTATGGCTACACCTTC. Its translation is CASRPTGNYGYTF.

This clone was picked up a small number of times. The chain is built from TRBV27 and TRBJ1-1; the match to TRBD1 covers 10 bases. This CDR3 spans 14 amino acids. The V gene end was trimmed by 4 bases and the J gene end by 8 bases; junction bases not matched to a gene: 7. CDR1 MNHEY and CDR2 SMNVEV come from the germline V gene (reference sequence). CDR3 in amino acids: CASSSPTGGAEAFF. The CDR3 bases are TGTGCCAGCAGTTCCCCGACAGGGGGCGCGGAAGCTTTCTTT.

The chain combines TRBV27 with TRBJ2-1; 9 bases map to TRBD2. Looked up from germline, CDR1 is MNHEY and CDR2 is SMNVEV (reference sequence). J lost 10 bases, V lost 3 bases, and 7 bases had no gene match. CDR3 length equals 14 residues. CDR3 nucleotides: TGTGCCAGCAGTTTCCTAGCGGGATTAAACGAGCAGTTCTTC. Protein product: CASSFLAGLNEQFF.

The J gene is TRBJ2-5, the V gene TRBV6-4; 7 positions match TRBD2. Germline V gives CDR1 MRHNA, CDR2 SNTAGT. This CDR3 contains 13 residues. V was pared by 4 bases and J by 4 bases, with 3 bases of the junction left unmatched. The CDR3 region is CASSALAGETQYF. CDR3 sequence (DNA): TGTGCCAGCAGTGCCTTAGCGGGAGAGACCCAGTACTTC.

The chain carries TRBV4-1 and TRBJ2-2; the D is unclear. The CDR3 loop spans 12 amino acids. Germline CDR1 MGHRA, CDR2 YSYEKL. V was shortened by 4 bases and J by 7 bases, with 7 bases between the two germline ends. The CDR3 nucleotides are TGCGCCAGCAGCCCAGCGTTCGGGGAGCTGTTTTTT. Translated, it gives CASSPAFGELFF.

The CDR3 loop reads CASSQGSYVSGNTIYF. The CDR3 DNA reads as TGTGCCAGCAGCCAAGGCTCCTACGTCTCTGGAAACACCATATATTTT. The rearrangement links TRBV14 to TRBJ1-3; D not resolved. This CDR3 is 16 amino acids long. V lost 1 base to trimming and J lost 0 bases, with 10 bases between them. In germline, CDR1 is SGHDN, CDR2 FVKESK.

This clone was seen a few times. V is TRBV9 and J is TRBJ2-5, with a weak D call TRBD2 (6 bases). Germline CDR1 SGDLS, CDR2 YYNGEE. The CDR3 runs to 16 residues. Deletions cut 3 bases from V and 5 bases from J, with 20 bases between. The DNA of the CDR3 is TGTGCCAGCAGCGGAGGCCCGGGAGCGGGCGCTGAGACCCAGTACTTC. It specifies CASSGGPGAGAETQYF.

The gene calls are TRBV18 and TRBJ2-1, with 7 bases that match TRBD2. This CDR3 has 17 residues. The ends lost 5 bases at V and 9 bases at J; junction bases unmatched: 19. The V gene's germline CDR1 is KGHSH and CDR2 LQKENI. In DNA, the CDR3 is TGTGCCAGCTCAGGTGCGGGACTGGCTAGCGGAGTGGGTGAGCAGTTCTTC. The encoded protein is CASSGAGLASGVGEQFF. Using reference TRBV18 and TRBJ2-1 for the parts outside the CDR3, the full variable domain is NAGVMQNPRHLVRRRGQEARLRCSPMKGHSHVYWYRQLPEEGLKFMVYLQKENIIDESGMPKERFSAEFPKEGPSILRIQQVVRGDSAAYFCASSGAGLASGVGEQFFGPGTRLTVL.

V gene TRBV7-2 combines with J gene TRBJ1-2; D possibly corresponds to TRBD1 (5 bases). The V end was cut by 5 bases, the J end by 8 bases, with 18 bases between. This CDR3 spans 14 amino acids. Germline loops: CDR1 SGHTA, CDR2 FQGNSA. CDR3 protein: CASSLHRQTRGYTF. The CDR3 bases are TGTGCCAGCAGCCTACACAGGCAGACCCGAGGCTACACCTTC.

This clone was seen only once. This CDR3 reads CASSFSAGVTGELFF. The CDR3 DNA is TGTGCCAGCAGTTTCTCGGCAGGGGTTACCGGGGAGCTGTTTTTT. V and J are TRBV27 and TRBJ2-2, with TRBD1 as a possible D gene (6 bases). There are 15 residues in the CDR3. Trimming cost V 3 bases and J 5 bases, with 13 bases left between them. Per germline, CDR1 MNHEY and CDR2 SMNVEV (reference sequence).

Only a few counts were recorded for this clone. The genes are TRBV18 and TRBJ2-1, with D tentatively TRBD2 (6 bases). The V end was cut by 6 bases, the J end by 7 bases, with 16 bases between. The CDR3 runs 14 residues. CDR1 is KGHSH and CDR2 is LQKENI in the germline V gene. This CDR3 reads CASSSSGGRNEQFF. The CDR3 region has the DNA TGTGCCAGCTCCTCCTCCGGGGGTAGGAATGAGCAGTTCTTC. Variable domain in full (rest from reference TRBV18 and TRBJ2-1): NAGVMQNPRHLVRRRGQEARLRCSPMKGHSHVYWYRQLPEEGLKFMVYLQKENIIDESGMPKERFSAEFPKEGPSILRIQQVVRGDSAAYFCASSSSGGRNEQFFGPGTRLTVL.

V is TRBV20-1 and J is TRBJ2-7; possible D gene TRBD1, 6 bases. V lost 3 bases and J 4 bases, leaving 19 bases between the germline ends. CDR1 is DFQATT, CDR2 SNEGSKA, per germline (reference sequence). CDR3 length: 15 amino acids. For the CDR3, the DNA is TGCAGTGCTAGTCGACAAAAAACAGGGTTTTACGAGCAGTACTTC. Translated: CSASRQKTGFYEQYF.

The rearrangement joins TRBV5-1 to TRBJ1-2; D may be TRBD1 (5 bases). CDR3 size: 13 residues. The germline V and J ends were trimmed by 4 bases and 5 bases, with 12 bases remaining between them. CDR1 is SGHRS, CDR2 YFSETQ, per germline. The CDR3 DNA reads as TGCGCCAGCAGCCCAACAGGAGTTTATGGCTACACCTTC. This codes for CASSPTGVYGYTF.

V and J are TRBV3-1 (or the pseudogene TRBV3-2) and TRBJ2-1; D possibly corresponds to TRBD1 (6 bases). There are 16 residues in the CDR3. The germline CDR1 and CDR2 sequences are LGHDT and YNNKEL (reference sequence). V was shortened by 1 base and J by 2 bases, with 12 bases between the two germline ends. The CDR3 region has the DNA TGTGCCAGCAGCCAAGTAGGGGGAAGCACCTACAATGAGCAGTTCTTC. Amino acid sequence: CASSQVGGSTYNEQFF.